Below are 19 T cell receptor beta chains sequenced from a single sample in a study of blood T cell repertoires in COVID-19. Sequencing used immunoSEQ multiplex PCR; TCRdb keeps in-frame clones, though not all of them. The table includes 150,000 to 200,000 clones, roughly 84% detected once. Sequenced sample: PBMCs or T cells enriched from blood (not recorded which). These receptors came from a man between 60 and 75 years old who had recovered from COVID-19.

The chain uses TRBV6-8 and TRBJ2-7; D possibly corresponds to TRBD1 (6 bases). V was clipped by 4 bases and J by 4 bases, with 14 bases between them. Germline V gene sequence: CDR1 MNHGY, CDR2 SAAAGT. The CDR3 contains 14 residues. The CDR3 sequence: CASSSKIGQYEQYF. The CDR3 DNA follows: TGTGCCAGCAGTTCTAAGATTGGACAGTACGAGCAGTACTTC.

CDR3 in DNA: TGTGCCAGTAGCCCGGTAGCGGGAGTGGGCTACAATGAGCAGTTCTTC. Residues: CASSPVAGVGYNEQFF. This chain uses TRBV19 with TRBJ2-1, with 9 bases lining up with TRBD2. CDR1 and CDR2 from the germline V gene are LNHDA and SQIVND (reference sequence). After removal of 6 bases from V and 3 bases from J, the junction contained 9 bases not matched to a gene. This CDR3 contains 16 residues.

The J gene is TRBJ1-4, the V gene TRBV5-6; D gene ambiguous. Germline assignment: CDR1 SGHDT and CDR2 YYEEEE. The CDR3 consists of 14 residues. Trimming removed 8 bases at V and 0 bases at J, with 11 bases between. For the CDR3, the DNA is TGTGCCAGTGGCACAAGTGCAACTAATGAAAAACTGTTTTTT. Protein sequence: CASGTSATNEKLFF.

V usage is TRBV6-1 and J usage is TRBJ2-7; D is undetermined. V was pared by 1 base and J by 2 bases, with 12 bases between. The CDR3 runs 15 residues. Looked up from germline, CDR1 is MNHNS and CDR2 is SASEGT. The CDR3 DNA is TGTGCCAGCAGTGAAGAAGACCATGGAGCCTACGAGCAGTACTTC. This translates into CASSEEDHGAYEQYF.

The chain has TRBV29-1 and TRBJ1-4; D is possibly TRBD1 (6 bases). The CDR3 totals 13 residues. Per germline, CDR1 SQVTM and CDR2 ANQGSEA. Trimming pared 7 bases from V and 7 bases from J, leaving 16 bases between. The CDR3, as DNA: TGCAGCGCCCGGGGGGGGGCCGGTGAAAAACTGTTTTTT. Encoded protein: CSARGGAGEKLFF.

The chain uses TRBV29-1 and TRBJ2-7; TRBD1 aligns across 12 bases. V trimming: 0 bases; J trimming: 5 bases; junction bases outside the gene matches: 5. The CDR3 is made up of 15 amino acids. Germline values: CDR1 SQVTM, CDR2 ANQGSEA. This CDR3 is CSVEDGDRGQNEQYF. DNA of the CDR3: TGCAGCGTTGAAGACGGGGACAGGGGGCAAAACGAGCAGTACTTC.

The CDR3 DNA reads as TGTGCCAGCAGTGCCCTCAGGGGGCAGGAGACCCAGTACTTC. Its protein product is CASSALRGQETQYF. The chain couples TRBV28 to TRBJ2-5; 8 bases are shared with TRBD1. J lost 5 bases, V lost 5 bases, and 7 bases had no gene match. CDR1 is MDHEN and CDR2 is SYDVKM in the germline V gene. The CDR3 has 14 residues. The entire variable domain, with the rest obtained from reference TRBV28 and TRBJ2-5, is as follows: DVKVTQSSRYLVKRTGEKVFLECVQDMDHENMFWYRQDPGLGLRLIYFSYDVKMKEKGDIPEGYSVSREKKERFSLILESASTNQTSMYLCASSALRGQETQYFGPGTRLLVL.

The chain links TRBV2 to TRBJ1-1; 9 bases align to TRBD1. The CDR3 extends over 15 amino acids. V dropped 5 bases and J dropped 1; count of bases not matched to a gene: 5. The germline CDR1 and CDR2 sequences are SNHLY and FYNNEI. The CDR3 sequence: CASSPQGASNTEAFF. The CDR3 DNA is TGTGCCAGCAGTCCACAGGGGGCCTCGAACACTGAAGCTTTCTTT.

As DNA, the CDR3 is TGCGCCAGCAGTCCTACAGGGAACACCATATATTTT. Residues: CASSPTGNTIYF. This chain uses TRBV23-1 with TRBJ1-3; a possible D gene is TRBD1 (6 bases). TRBV23-1 counts as an open reading frame of uncertain function. The CDR3 runs to 12 residues. Deletions cut 4 bases from V and 7 bases from J, with 8 bases between.

This sequence joins TRBV11-2 and TRBJ2-2; D is possibly TRBD2 (5 bases). Germline V lookup: CDR1 SGHAT, CDR2 FQNNGV. CDR3 length: 13 residues. V lost 4 bases to trimming and J lost 6 bases, with 9 bases between them. The CDR3 coding sequence is TGTGCCAGCAGCTGGGAGAGGGCCGGGGAGCTGTTTTTT. As protein: CASSWERAGELFF.

The rearrangement joins TRBV9 to TRBJ1-6; TRBD1 matches 8 bases. This CDR3 spans 17 amino acids. V was pared by 0 bases and J by 6 bases, with 8 bases of the junction left unmatched. Germline loops: CDR1 SGDLS, CDR2 YYNGEE. The CDR3 loop reads CASSVDFGDRPNSPLHF. For the CDR3, the DNA is TGTGCCAGCAGCGTAGATTTCGGGGACAGGCCTAATTCACCCCTCCACTTT.

This chain links TRBV7-3 with TRBJ1-1; D unresolved. The CDR3 sequence is 15 residues long. Germline V CDR1 and CDR2: SGHTA, FQGTGA. Trimming shortened V by 8 bases and J by 5 bases, and 21 bases separated the two germline ends. The CDR3 here is CASGDKKGVRTEAFF. The CDR3 DNA follows: TGTGCCAGCGGTGACAAGAAGGGAGTAAGGACTGAAGCTTTCTTT.

On this clone itself: At the DNA level, this CDR3 is encoded by other sequences in the same sample as well. This rearrangement joins TRBV9 to TRBJ1-6, with D unresolved. The V end lost 3 bases, the J end lost 7 bases, and 8 bases lay between the germline ends. This CDR3 region has 13 residues. Germline V lookup: CDR1 SGDLS, CDR2 YYNGEE. The CDR3 bases are TGTGCCAGCAGCGCCACCGGGAATTCACCCCTCCACTTT. This codes for CASSATGNSPLHF.

The V and J genes are TRBV4-1 and TRBJ1-2; D is unresolved. V lost 1 base, J lost 1 base, and 10 bases lay in between. The germline V gene has CDR1 MGHRA and CDR2 YSYEKL. The CDR3 consists of 15 residues. CDR3 in DNA: TGCGCCAGCAGCCAAGGCGGATGGGTTAACTATGGCTACACCTTC. It is translated as CASSQGGWVNYGYTF.

The chain couples TRBV6-5 to TRBJ1-6; D remains ambiguous. Germline assignment: CDR1 MNHEY and CDR2 SVGAGI. The CDR3 sequence is 15 residues long. Deletions cut 6 bases from V and 7 bases from J, with 16 bases between. The CDR3 nucleotides read TGTGCCAGCAGATGGGGAGACGGCAGAAATTCACCCCTCCACTTT. This sequence encodes CASRWGDGRNSPLHF.

CDR3 loop: CAWSPPAPGLFRRTQYF. CDR3 nucleotides: TGTGCCTGGAGCCCCCCGGCCCCCGGACTCTTCAGGAGAACCCAGTACTTC. V gene TRBV30 combines with J gene TRBJ2-5, with D perhaps TRBD2 (5 bases). Germline V gives CDR1 GTSNPN, CDR2 SVGIG (reference sequence). This CDR3 is built from 17 residues. V lost 3 bases to trimming and J lost 8 bases, with 28 bases between them.

This chain connects TRBV2 to TRBJ2-7; D is unresolved. Trimming left V 7 bases short and J 1 base short, with 11 bases between. The CDR3 sequence is 13 residues long. Germline loops: CDR1 SNHLY, CDR2 FYNNEI. The chain's CDR3 is CASKKRVSYEQYF. CDR3 nucleotide sequence: TGTGCCAGCAAAAAAAGAGTGTCCTACGAGCAGTACTTC.

The V call is TRBV24-1, the J call TRBJ2-7, with TRBD2 as a possible D gene (5 bases). CDR3 length: 13 residues. Germline-derived CDR1 and CDR2 are KGHDR and SFDVKD. The V and J ends lost 7 bases and 6 bases respectively, with 15 bases between them. CDR3 sequence (DNA): TGTGCCACCAGCGGTACTAGTTCTGCCGAGCAGTACTTC. Residues: CATSGTSSAEQYF.

The chain is built from TRBV2 and TRBJ2-1, with 8 nucleotides matching TRBD2. Germline V gives CDR1 SNHLY, CDR2 FYNNEI. Trimming removed 6 bases from V and 12 bases from J; junction bases left unmatched: 4. The CDR3 totals 11 residues. The CDR3: CASSLLAGQFF. CDR3 in DNA: TGTGCCAGCAGCCTTCTAGCGGGGCAGTTCTTC.